These 29 T cell receptor beta chains originate from one sample sequenced in a study of blood T cells in healthy people across ages. A second about 7 to 11 cycle PCR used barcoded and J-beta primers. TCRdb re-derived calls from the 5' RACE reads in MiXCR, one entry per CDR3 protein. The table lists around 1,000,000 distinct CDR3 sequences, 20% to 25% of them singletons. These data were also reused for a study on T cells of mothers and their children.

The material sequenced was blood. The origin of the receptors is a girl aged 2 to 9 in good health.

J is TRBJ2-5 and V is TRBV5-4; TRBD1 matches at 8 bases. Per the germline V gene, CDR1 is SGHNT and CDR2 is YYREEE (reference sequence). Trimming removed 6 bases from V and 4 bases from J; junction bases left unmatched: 11. The CDR3 totals 15 residues. The CDR3: CASTITQGARETQYF. In DNA form, the CDR3 reads TGTGCCAGCACCATTACCCAGGGGGCGCGAGAGACCCAGTACTTC.

This sequence joins TRBV2 and TRBJ2-1, with D perhaps matching TRBD1 (5 bases). Looked up from germline, CDR1 is SNHLY and CDR2 is FYNNEI. Between the trimmed V and J ends, which lost 2 bases and 7 bases, there was a span of 18 bases. The CDR3 extends over 16 amino acids. The CDR3 DNA follows: TGTGCCAGCAGTGAACACTCCTTGACAGTACATAATGAGCAGTTCTTC. It is translated as CASSEHSLTVHNEQFF.

This rearrangement joins TRBV10-3 to TRBJ2-3; 7 positions match TRBD1. The germline CDR1 and CDR2 sequences are ENHRY and SYGVKD. The CDR3 is made up of 15 amino acids. V was clipped by 2 bases and J by 2 bases; unmatched bases: 4. As DNA, the CDR3 is TGTGCCATCAGTGAGAGACAGGGTCTCACAGATACGCAGTATTTT. It encodes CAISERQGLTDTQYF.

This clonotype was found once. The chain employs TRBV24-1 and TRBJ2-3; 7 bases map to TRBD2. V dropped 5 bases and J dropped 0; count of bases not matched to a gene: 4. The CDR3 covers 15 residues. Germline CDR1 reads KGHDR; CDR2 reads SFDVKD. CDR3 nucleotides: TGTGCCACCAGTGGCGGAGCGGGGAGCACAGATACGCAGTATTTT. Its protein product is CATSGGAGSTDTQYF.

The CDR3 coding sequence is TGTGCCAGCACGGCGGGAGGGCCCTTCACCGGGGAGCTGTTTTTT. Its protein product is CASTAGGPFTGELFF. V gene TRBV6-1 combines with J gene TRBJ2-2; 9 bases fit TRBD2. The junction had 7 bases not matched to a gene; V was cut back by 7 bases and J by 4 bases. Per germline, CDR1 MNHNS and CDR2 SASEGT. CDR3 length equals 15 residues.

The chain links TRBV15 to TRBJ2-5; D not certain. The V gene's germline CDR1 is LNHNV and CDR2 YYDKDF (reference sequence). The CDR3 is 13 residues long. The V gene lost 6 bases and the J gene lost 0 bases, with 8 bases spanning the gap. The CDR3 region has the DNA TGTGCCACCAGGGTAATCGACCAAGAGACCCAGTACTTC. This gives the protein CATRVIDQETQYF.

This rearrangement joins TRBV4-3 to TRBJ2-1, with 9 bases lining up with TRBD2. Looked up from germline, CDR1 is LGHNA and CDR2 is YSLEER. Trimming cost V 0 bases and J 8 bases; bases outside gene matches: 8. The CDR3 loop spans 16 amino acids. Written as DNA, the CDR3 is TGCGCCAGCAGCCAAGACCGCGGGAGGGCCTGGGATGAGCAGTTCTTC. Amino acid sequence: CASSQDRGRAWDEQFF.

This sequence joins TRBV6-2 or TRBV6-3 and TRBJ2-1; D is perhaps TRBD2 (7 bases). The J call may be wrong; the DNA end is better matched by TRBJ2-5. CDR3 length equals 18 residues. CDR1 is MNHEY, CDR2 SVGEGT, per germline. CDR3 coding DNA: TGTGCCAGCAGTTACGGGGGGGCTCCGGATGAAGCTGATGAGACCCAGTACTTC. It encodes CASSYGGAPDEADETQYF.

This chain joins TRBV4-3 and TRBJ1-6; D is perhaps TRBD1 (6 bases). CDR1 is LGHNA and CDR2 is YSLEER in the germline V gene. The CDR3 loop spans 16 amino acids. V dropped 1 base and J dropped 6 bases, with 13 bases sitting between them. CDR3 sequence: CASSQVYAGANSPLHF. Written as DNA, the CDR3 is TGCGCCAGCAGCCAAGTCTACGCAGGGGCTAATTCACCCCTCCACTTT.

The sample holds a few counts of this clonotype. This sequence joins TRBV6-2 or TRBV6-3 and TRBJ1-6; D is unresolved. Germline CDR1 MNHEY, CDR2 SVGEGT. The CDR3 totals 16 residues. The germline V and J ends were trimmed by 5 bases and 9 bases, with 20 bases remaining between them. CDR3 sequence (DNA): TGTGCCAGCAGTATGATTAGAACGTCTCCGAGTTCACCCCTCCACTTT. This encodes CASSMIRTSPSSPLHF.

This clonotype appeared a few times. CDR3 sequence reads: CSATGYNEQFF. The CDR3 DNA is TGCAGTGCTACCGGTTACAATGAGCAGTTCTTC. This chain joins TRBV20-1 and TRBJ2-1, with D unresolved. CDR1 and CDR2 from the germline V gene are DFQATT and SNEGSKA (reference sequence). Trimming left V 4 bases short and J 4 bases short, with 5 bases between. The CDR3 is 11 amino acids.

The V gene is TRBV20-1, the J gene TRBJ2-7, with D unclear. V was shortened by 3 bases and J by 4 bases, with 10 bases between the two germline ends. The germline V gene encodes CDR1 DFQATT and CDR2 SNEGSKA (reference sequence). CDR3 length equals 12 residues. The CDR3 sequence: CSASTLGYEQYF. The DNA for the CDR3 is TGCAGTGCTAGTACCCTAGGATACGAGCAGTACTTC.

Worth noting for this clonotype: Compared with germline, one end of the junction differs, possibly owing to a read error. The chain employs TRBV7-9 and TRBJ1-4, with TRBD1 identical over 7 bases. Germline assignment: CDR1 SEHNR and CDR2 FQNEAQ (reference sequence). CDR3 size: 15 residues. The CDR3 DNA reads TGCGCCAGCAGCTTCTCGGGGACAGTTAATGAAAAACTGTTTTTT. It yields the protein CASSFSGTVNEKLFF.

The J gene is TRBJ2-2, the V gene TRBV6-6; D ambiguous. Germline CDR1 reads MNHNY; CDR2 reads SVGAGI (reference sequence). This CDR3 has 13 amino acids. V lost 6 bases and J lost 6, with 11 bases in between. CDR3 coding DNA: TGTGCCAGCAGCGGGCCCGATGCCGGGGAGCTGTTTTTT. Its translation is CASSGPDAGELFF.

Many counts were recorded for this clonotype. The rearrangement links TRBV10-3 to TRBJ2-5; D perhaps matches TRBD2 (6 bases). The J call may be faulty, since TRBJ2-7 better matches the DNA end. This CDR3 has 11 residues. Germline V gene data show CDR1 as ENHRY and CDR2 as SYGVKD. The CDR3 loop reads CASGGVYEQYF. The CDR3 DNA reads TGTGCCTCGGGCGGGGTTTACGAGCAGTACTTC.

This clonotype was detected only a few times. The chain is built from TRBV5-6 and TRBJ2-7; 7 bases line up with TRBD1. The CDR3 is made up of 15 amino acids. J gave up 0 bases and V 4 bases, and 7 bases lay outside the gene matches. The germline V gene has CDR1 SGHDT and CDR2 YYEEEE. The CDR3 sequence: CASSGTGAYSYEQYF. The CDR3 nucleotides are TGTGCCAGCAGCGGAACAGGGGCCTACTCCTACGAGCAGTACTTC.

This clonotype was observed a few times. V usage is TRBV19 and J usage is TRBJ2-2; D gene unclear. Looked up from germline, CDR1 is LNHDA and CDR2 is SQIVND (reference sequence). V was cut by 5 bases and J by 7 bases, with 8 bases left in between. The CDR3 is 12 residues long. This CDR3 is CASSWSGGELFF. DNA of the CDR3: TGTGCCAGTAGTTGGAGTGGCGGGGAGCTGTTTTTT.

This clonotype was seen a handful of times. The chain recombines TRBV2 with TRBJ1-1; D might be TRBD1 (6 bases). The CDR3 extends over 17 amino acids. Trimming cost V 2 bases and J 0 bases, with 16 bases left between them. CDR1 SNHLY and CDR2 FYNNEI come from the germline V gene. CDR3 residues: CASSESGGRVVNTEAFF. The CDR3 DNA reads as TGTGCCAGCAGTGAATCGGGGGGGCGAGTAGTGAACACTGAAGCTTTCTTT. Looking up the rest from reference TRBV2 and TRBJ1-1 gives the full variable domain: EPEVTQTPSHQVTQMGQEVILRCVPISNHLYFYWYRQILGQKVEFLVSFYNNEISEKSEIFDDQFSVERPDGSNFTLKIRSTKLEDSAMYFCASSESGGRVVNTEAFFGQGTRLTVV.

This clonotype was seen a few times. The gene calls are TRBV4-1 and TRBJ1-1; D call uncertain. The CDR3 totals 15 residues. Trimming took 3 bases from V and 1 from J, leaving 12 bases between them. Germline CDR1 MGHRA, CDR2 YSYEKL. This CDR3 is CASSQPFGGNTEAFF. The DNA of the CDR3 is TGCGCCAGCAGCCAGCCTTTTGGTGGGAACACTGAAGCTTTCTTT.

The chain couples TRBV6-2 or TRBV6-3 to TRBJ2-7, with D perhaps TRBD2 (6 bases). The CDR3 consists of 16 residues. V dropped 7 bases and J dropped 6 bases, with 25 bases sitting between them. Looked up from germline, CDR1 is MNHEY and CDR2 is SVGEGT. The CDR3 bases are TGTGCCAGCATGGGCCTTTTTGGGACTCTTCGTGGCGAGCAGTACTTC. Translation gives CASMGLFGTLRGEQYF.

In regard to this clonotype: The conserved phenylalanine or tryptophan normally closing the CDR3 is absent here, so this likely arose from a read error. V gene TRBV7-9 combines with J gene TRBJ1-1; D gene uncertain. The V end lost 1 base, the J end lost 4 bases, and 4 bases lay between the germline ends. The CDR3 totals 12 residues. Per the germline V gene, CDR1 is SEHNR and CDR2 is FQNEAQ (reference sequence). The CDR3 reads CASSLGATEAFS. The CDR3 bases are TGTGCCAGCAGCTTAGGAGCCACTGAAGCTTTCTCT.

The CDR3, as DNA: TGTGCCAGCAGTCTCCTACAGGGGGGAGATGGCTACACCTTC. It codes for CASSLLQGGDGYTF. The chain carries TRBV12-3 or TRBV12-4 and TRBJ1-2; the match to TRBD1 covers 8 bases. The CDR3 has 14 residues. J lost 6 bases, V lost 5 bases, and 8 bases had no gene match.

The V call is TRBV7-2, the J call TRBJ2-1, with D tentatively TRBD2 (6 bases). The end of the DNA aligns better with TRBJ2-7, so the J call may be wrong. Germline V gene lookup returns CDR1 SGHTA and CDR2 FQGNSA. The CDR3 sequence is 15 residues long. DNA for the CDR3: TGTGCCAGCAGCTTATACGGCGGGGTCCCTTACGAGCAGTACTTC. Its translation: CASSLYGGVPYEQYF.

The chain carries TRBV20-1 and TRBJ1-2; no reliable D call. This CDR3 has 14 residues. V was clipped by 4 bases and J by 6 bases, with 18 bases between them. Per the germline V gene, CDR1 is DFQATT and CDR2 is SNEGSKA (reference sequence). CDR3 coding DNA: TGCAGTGCTAAGAACAAAAGGGAACCCGATGGCTACACCTTC. This codes for CSAKNKREPDGYTF.

V and J are TRBV27 and TRBJ2-5, with TRBD2 as a possible D gene (5 bases). The end of the DNA is better explained by TRBJ2-7, so the J call may be wrong. CDR3 length equals 14 residues. Germline lookup yields CDR1 MNHEY and CDR2 SMNVEV (reference sequence). The CDR3 nucleotides read TGTGCCAGCAGTTTAAGGTTGGGAGCCTACGAGCAGTACTTC. This translates into CASSLRLGAYEQYF.

This clonotype was detected a few times. The chain couples TRBV25-1 to TRBJ1-4; 10 positions match TRBD1. With V trimmed by 7 bases and J by 7 bases, 6 bases remained unmatched. Per germline, CDR1 MGHDK and CDR2 SYGVNS. The length of the CDR3 is 14 residues. CDR3 coding DNA: TGTGCCAGCACGGACAGGGGGATCGCTGAAAAACTGTTTTTT. Amino acid sequence: CASTDRGIAEKLFF.

V usage is TRBV6-5 and J usage is TRBJ2-3; 10 bases fit TRBD1. Trimming cost V 4 bases and J 12 bases; bases outside gene matches: 16. The CDR3 has 16 residues. Germline V gene sequence: CDR1 MNHEY, CDR2 SVGAGI. The CDR3 DNA follows: TGTGCCAGCAGTTCGTCGTCGGGACAGGGGATTATGGGCCAGTATTTT. This translates into CASSSSSGQGIMGQYF.

The rearrangement links TRBV7-2 to TRBJ2-1; 10 nucleotides agree with TRBD2. The germline V gene encodes CDR1 SGHTA and CDR2 FQGNSA. Trimming cost V 1 base and J 13 bases; bases outside gene matches: 7. The CDR3 has 14 amino acids. The CDR3 coding sequence is TGTGCCAGCAGCTTAGTAGCGGGGGGCCCTGGCCAGTTCTTC. This translates into CASSLVAGGPGQFF.

The chain is built from TRBV6-2 or TRBV6-3 and TRBJ1-2; no clear D gene. The CDR3 loop spans 14 amino acids. Trimming cost V 9 bases and J 0 bases, with 14 bases left between them. The germline V gene has CDR1 MNHEY and CDR2 SVGEGT. The CDR3 sequence is CASVAAGANYGYTF. The CDR3 region has the DNA TGTGCCAGTGTCGCTGCTGGAGCTAACTATGGCTACACCTTC.